Each of the 29 T cell receptor beta chains below was sequenced from the same sample in a study of OX40 agonist ivuxolimab in advanced cancers. TCRdb's copy holds only in-frame clones and misses some; the assay was immunoSEQ multiplex PCR. This table has about 100,000 clones, about 91% appearing once. The sample consisted of CD4+ or CD8+ T cells sorted from blood, taken in a trial of the OX40 agonist ivuxolimab. Receptors were obtained from an adult with an advanced solid tumor such as melanoma, head and neck, liver or kidney cancer.

The chain couples TRBV6-1 to TRBJ2-7; D not resolved. The CDR3 runs to 11 residues. Per germline, CDR1 MNHNS and CDR2 SASEGT. The V end was cut by 5 bases, the J end by 12 bases, with 14 bases between. Here the CDR3 reads CASSTSQFGYF. CDR3 nucleotide sequence: TGTGCCAGCAGTACGTCCCAATTTGGGTACTTC.

The chain carries TRBV6-5 and TRBJ1-2; possibly TRBD1 for D (5 bases). Trimming left V 8 bases short and J 4 bases short, with 17 bases between. CDR3 length equals 14 residues. Germline V gives CDR1 MNHEY, CDR2 SVGAGI. The CDR3 reads CASRTPGLPYGYTF. CDR3 DNA sequence: TGTGCCAGCCGAACCCCGGGACTCCCCTATGGCTACACCTTC.

This clone occurred a few times. The chain joins TRBV29-1 to TRBJ1-1, with a weak D call TRBD1 (6 bases). The CDR3 covers 11 residues. The germline V and J ends were trimmed by 6 bases and 5 bases, with 10 bases remaining between them. Per the germline V gene, CDR1 is SQVTM and CDR2 is ANQGSEA. The CDR3 protein is CSVHRATEAFF. As DNA, the CDR3 is TGCAGCGTCCACAGGGCTACTGAAGCTTTCTTT.

The chain's CDR3 is CASRTSGSMETQYF. The CDR3 DNA sequence: TGTGCCAGCCGAACTAGCGGGAGTATGGAGACCCAGTACTTC. The chain couples TRBV6-6 to TRBJ2-5; 11 nucleotides match TRBD2. The CDR3 spans 14 residues. V was pared by 8 bases and J by 5 bases, with 7 bases of the junction left unmatched. CDR1 MNHNY and CDR2 SVGAGI come from the germline V gene (reference sequence).

For the CDR3, the DNA is TGTGCCAGCAGCTTATTCGGGGGTCTAGCTTACGAGCAGTACTTC. Protein: CASSLFGGLAYEQYF. V usage is TRBV7-2 and J usage is TRBJ2-7; possibly TRBD2 for D (6 bases). Per germline, CDR1 SGHTA and CDR2 FQGNSA. This CDR3 region has 15 residues. V was clipped by 2 bases and J by 4 bases, with 15 bases between them.

The chain carries TRBV10-1 and TRBJ1-1; TRBD1 agrees at 8 bases. Trimming at V came to 3 bases and at J to 3 bases, leaving 6 bases not matched to a gene. CDR3 length: 15 amino acids. The germline V gene has CDR1 WNHNN and CDR2 SYGVQD (reference sequence). The CDR3 DNA reads as TGCGCCAGCAGTGACCCTTACAGGGGGGACACTGAAGCTTTCTTT. Encoded protein: CASSDPYRGDTEAFF.

The V and J genes are TRBV2 and TRBJ2-2, with D possibly matching TRBD2 (6 bases). This CDR3 has 15 residues. The germline CDR1 and CDR2 sequences are SNHLY and FYNNEI. V dropped 3 bases and J dropped 5 bases, with 13 bases sitting between them. DNA for the CDR3: TGTGCCAGCAGTGATTCCGGGAGAGGAACCGGGGAGCTGTTTTTT. Protein sequence: CASSDSGRGTGELFF.

DNA for the CDR3: TGTGCCACCAAAAGAGGGGGTTACTCCTACGAGCAGTACTTC. Amino acids: CATKRGGYSYEQYF. The rearrangement links TRBV19 to TRBJ2-7; weak D call: TRBD1 (6 bases). This CDR3 is 14 amino acids long. Between the trimmed V and J ends, which lost 10 bases and 0 bases, there was a span of 16 bases. The germline gives CDR1 LNHDA, CDR2 SQIVND (reference sequence). Drawing the rest from reference TRBV19 and TRBJ2-7, the complete variable domain is DGGITQSPKYLFRKEGQNVTLSCEQNLNHDAMYWYRQDPGQGLRLIYYSQIVNDFQKGDIAEGYSVSREKKESFPLTVTSAQKNPTAFYLCATKRGGYSYEQYFGPGTRLTVT.

This chain connects TRBV27 to TRBJ2-2; D not resolved. CDR1 is MNHEY, CDR2 SMNVEV, per germline (reference sequence). V lost 6 bases to trimming and J lost 6 bases, with 14 bases between them. This CDR3 spans 14 amino acids. In nucleotides, the CDR3 is TGTGCCAGCAGATACAGCGTCAATTCCGGGGAGCTGTTTTTT. Its protein product is CASRYSVNSGELFF.

The rearrangement joins TRBV30 to TRBJ1-1; D is undetermined. Trimming removed 3 bases at V and 2 bases at J, with 10 bases between. The CDR3 has 13 amino acids. The germline gives CDR1 GTSNPN, CDR2 SVGIG (reference sequence). The CDR3 DNA follows: TGTGCCTGGAGACCGGACTCAAACACTGAAGCTTTCTTT. Protein sequence: CAWRPDSNTEAFF.

J is TRBJ1-1 and V is TRBV7-2; 9 bases are a match to TRBD1. The V and J ends lost 6 bases and 6 bases, in that order; junction bases with no gene match: 8. The CDR3 runs 14 residues. Germline loops: CDR1 SGHTA, CDR2 FQGNSA. The DNA for the CDR3 is TGTGCCAGCAGACCGACAGGGGGAGTCGCTGAAGCTTTCTTT. This encodes CASRPTGGVAEAFF.

The rearrangement links TRBV9 to TRBJ1-3; 12 bases are shared with TRBD1. The CDR3 sequence is 17 residues long. Trimming cost V 4 bases and J 2 bases; bases outside gene matches: 7. From germline, CDR1 is SGDLS and CDR2 YYNGEE. In nucleotides, the CDR3 is TGTGCCAGCAGCCTCTTCAGGGACAGGGGGCCTGGAAACACCATATATTTT. Translating it yields CASSLFRDRGPGNTIYF.

This clone is a singleton in its sample. The gene calls are TRBV10-2 and TRBJ2-3, with TRBD2 matching 9 bases. Germline V gene sequence: CDR1 WSHSY, CDR2 SAAADI. The length of the CDR3 is 15 residues. With 5 bases clipped from V and 1 base from J, the junction kept 4 bases outside the gene matches. CDR3: CASSWPSGGTDTQYF. CDR3 sequence (DNA): TGCGCCAGCAGTTGGCCTAGCGGGGGCACAGATACGCAGTATTTT.

The chain has TRBV9 and TRBJ2-7, with 14 nucleotides matching TRBD2. CDR3 size: 17 residues. V lost 4 bases, J lost 4 bases, and 10 bases stayed unmatched. Germline loops: CDR1 SGDLS, CDR2 YYNGEE. CDR3 DNA sequence: TGTGCCAGCAGCCCGCGACCGGGACTAGCGGGAGAGTACGAGCAGTACTTC. Encoded protein: CASSPRPGLAGEYEQYF.

A word on this clone: A junction boundary mismatches the germline segment, possibly from a read error. The J gene is TRBJ2-2, the V gene TRBV19; D could derive from TRBD1 or TRBD2 (6 bases each). The CDR3 runs to 15 residues. The germline gives CDR1 LNHDA, CDR2 SQIVND (reference sequence). Here the CDR3 reads CASRWGAENSGELFF. CDR3 in DNA: TGTGCCAGTAGATGGGGGGCGGAGAACAGCGGGGAGCTGTTTTTT.

This clone was recorded once. J is TRBJ2-1 and V is TRBV19, with 9 bases aligning to TRBD2. Per germline, CDR1 LNHDA and CDR2 SQIVND (reference sequence). The CDR3 covers 16 residues. The V and J ends lost 5 bases and 8 bases, in that order; junction bases with no gene match: 13. In nucleotides, the CDR3 is TGTGCCAGTAGTGACCGGGCTAGCGGGATAATCGATGAGCAGTTCTTC. It translates to CASSDRASGIIDEQFF.

The J gene is TRBJ1-1, the V gene TRBV6-4; 9 bases are a match to TRBD1. The CDR3 contains 14 residues. After removal of 6 bases from V and 2 bases from J, the junction contained 4 bases not matched to a gene. From germline, CDR1 is MRHNA and CDR2 SNTAGT. The CDR3 DNA is TGTGCCAGCAGGGAACAGGGGGCTAACACTGAAGCTTTCTTT. Translation gives CASREQGANTEAFF.

CDR3 coding DNA: TGTGCCAGCAGTGAAGCCCATCCTAGGACAGGAGGCACCATATATTTT. Its translation is CASSEAHPRTGGTIYF. The genes are TRBV6-1 and TRBJ1-3; 7 bases line up with TRBD1. Germline CDR1 and CDR2: MNHNS and SASEGT. The CDR3 loop spans 16 amino acids. J was trimmed by 9 bases and V by 0 bases; bases with no gene match: 11.

The CDR3 spells CSARGAAGYF. The CDR3 nucleotides are TGCAGTGCTAGAGGGGCTGCGGGTTACTTC. V and J are TRBV20-1 and TRBJ2-5; weak D call: TRBD2 (5 bases). CDR3 size: 10 residues. The germline V and J ends were trimmed by 1 base and 14 bases, with 11 bases remaining between them. From germline, CDR1 is DFQATT and CDR2 SNEGSKA (reference sequence).

The rearrangement links TRBV19 to TRBJ2-7, with TRBD1 identical over 11 bases. The CDR3 is 14 amino acids. V was clipped by 6 bases and J by 5 bases; unmatched bases: 6. The germline CDR1 and CDR2 sequences are LNHDA and SQIVND (reference sequence). CDR3 nucleotide sequence: TGTGCCAGTAGGAGGACAGGGGGCATCGACGAGCAGTACTTC. Translated, it gives CASRRTGGIDEQYF.

This clone has just a few counts. The V and J genes are TRBV18 and TRBJ1-1; D might be TRBD1 (6 bases). This CDR3 is built from 16 residues. With 3 bases removed from V and 4 bases from J, the gap between germline ends came to 18 bases. Germline V CDR1 and CDR2: KGHSH, LQKENI. The CDR3 loop is CASSPFSGASVTEAFF. In DNA, the CDR3 is TGTGCCAGCTCACCCTTTTCAGGGGCCAGCGTCACTGAAGCTTTCTTT.

CDR3 nucleotide sequence: TGCAGCGTTGAACGGGACAACGGCTATGGCTACACCTTC. It translates to CSVERDNGYGYTF. The chain links TRBV29-1 to TRBJ1-2; TRBD1 is a possible D gene (6 bases). Per germline, CDR1 SQVTM and CDR2 ANQGSEA. This CDR3 is 13 amino acids long. The V end lost 2 bases, the J end lost 4 bases, and 11 bases lay between the germline ends.

The chain carries TRBV7-8 and TRBJ1-1; unclear D gene. CDR3 length: 14 amino acids. Germline CDR1 and CDR2: SGHVS and FQNEAQ. V was clipped by 2 bases and J by 1 base, with 8 bases between them. In DNA, the CDR3 is TGTGCCAGCAGCTTACCGTGGTCGAACACTGAAGCTTTCTTT. Amino acid sequence: CASSLPWSNTEAFF.

The CDR3 loop is CASSPQGGAGANVLTF. The CDR3 DNA is TGTGCCAGCAGCCCTCAAGGGGGGGCTGGGGCCAACGTCCTGACTTTC. The chain employs TRBV7-3 and TRBJ2-6; possibly TRBD2 for D (7 bases). The V end lost 5 bases, the J end lost 2 bases, and 13 bases lay between the germline ends. Germline assignment: CDR1 SGHTA and CDR2 FQGTGA. The CDR3 sequence is 16 residues long.

The chain links TRBV19 to TRBJ1-1; no definite D call. Trimming shortened V by 3 bases and J by 1 base, and 6 bases separated the two germline ends. CDR1 and CDR2 (germline): LNHDA, SQIVND (reference sequence). CDR3 length: 13 amino acids. This CDR3 reads CASSIVTNTEAFF. Written as DNA, the CDR3 is TGTGCCAGTAGTATCGTCACGAACACTGAAGCTTTCTTT. The full variable domain, rest sourced from reference TRBV19 and TRBJ1-1, is DGGITQSPKYLFRKEGQNVTLSCEQNLNHDAMYWYRQDPGQGLRLIYYSQIVNDFQKGDIAEGYSVSREKKESFPLTVTSAQKNPTAFYLCASSIVTNTEAFFGQGTRLTVV.

The chain uses TRBV12-1 and TRBJ1-1. TRBV12-1 is tagged as a pseudogene. The CDR3 covers 13 residues. CDR3 sequence: CASSPALNTEAFF. CDR3 in DNA: TGTGCCAGCAGCCCCGCCCTGAACACTGAAGCTTTCTTT.

This chain links TRBV7-8 with TRBJ1-6, with 8 bases aligning to TRBD1. V lost 2 bases, J lost 7 bases, and 7 bases stayed unmatched. Germline CDR1 is SGHVS and CDR2 is FQNEAQ. The CDR3 totals 16 residues. This CDR3 is CASSLFRDRINSPLHF. The CDR3 coding sequence is TGTGCCAGCAGCTTATTCCGGGACAGGATCAATTCACCCCTCCACTTT.

In this sample, this clone turned up once. The V and J genes are TRBV10-2 and TRBJ2-3, with a weak D call TRBD1 (5 bases). Germline V gives CDR1 WSHSY, CDR2 SAAADI. CDR3 length: 13 residues. V lost 7 bases and J lost 3, with 11 bases in between. The CDR3 loop reads CASKDSGTDTQYF. The CDR3, as DNA: TGCGCCAGCAAAGACAGTGGGACAGATACGCAGTATTTT.

This chain connects TRBV5-1 to TRBJ2-7, with D hard to call. Germline V CDR1 and CDR2: SGHRS, YFSETQ. This CDR3 is built from 14 residues. Trimming cost V 0 bases and J 3 bases, with 10 bases left between them. For the CDR3, the DNA is TGCGCCAGCAGCTTGGTAGCTGGGGACTACGAGCAGTACTTC. It encodes CASSLVAGDYEQYF.